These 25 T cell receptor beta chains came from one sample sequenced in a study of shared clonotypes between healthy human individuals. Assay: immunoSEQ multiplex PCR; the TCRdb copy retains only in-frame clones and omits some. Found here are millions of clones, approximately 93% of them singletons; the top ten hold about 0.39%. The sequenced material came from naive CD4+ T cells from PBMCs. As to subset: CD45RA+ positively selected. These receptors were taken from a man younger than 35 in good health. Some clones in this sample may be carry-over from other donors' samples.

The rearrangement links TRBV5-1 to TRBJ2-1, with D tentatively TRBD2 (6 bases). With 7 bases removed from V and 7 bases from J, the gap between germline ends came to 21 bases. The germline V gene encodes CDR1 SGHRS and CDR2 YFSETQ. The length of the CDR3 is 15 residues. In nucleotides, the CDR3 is TGCGCCAGCCAAGAGGGCGGGAATTATGTGAATGAGCAGTTCTTC. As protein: CASQEGGNYVNEQFF.

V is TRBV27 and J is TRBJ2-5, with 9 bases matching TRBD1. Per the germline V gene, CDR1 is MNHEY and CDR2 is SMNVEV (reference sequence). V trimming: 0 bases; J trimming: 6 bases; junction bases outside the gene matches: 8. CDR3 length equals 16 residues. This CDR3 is CASSLSGNRGRKTQYF. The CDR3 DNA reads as TGTGCCAGCAGTTTATCGGGAAACAGGGGGCGAAAGACCCAGTACTTC.

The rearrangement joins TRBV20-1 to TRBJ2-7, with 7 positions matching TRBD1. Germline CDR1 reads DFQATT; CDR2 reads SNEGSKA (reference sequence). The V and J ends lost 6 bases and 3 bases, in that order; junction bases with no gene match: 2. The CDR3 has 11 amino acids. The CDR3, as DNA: TGCAGTGCCAGGACAGGCTACGAGCAGTACTTC. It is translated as CSARTGYEQYF.

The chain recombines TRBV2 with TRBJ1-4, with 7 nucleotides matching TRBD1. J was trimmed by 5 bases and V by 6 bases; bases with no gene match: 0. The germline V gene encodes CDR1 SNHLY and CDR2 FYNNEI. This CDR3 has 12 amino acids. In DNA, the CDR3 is TGTGCCAGCAGGACAGGGAATGAAAAACTGTTTTTT. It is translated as CASRTGNEKLFF.

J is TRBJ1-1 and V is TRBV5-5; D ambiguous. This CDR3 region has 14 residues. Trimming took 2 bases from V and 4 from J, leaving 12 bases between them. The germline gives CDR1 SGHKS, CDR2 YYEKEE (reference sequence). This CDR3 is CASSLVPEGTEAFF. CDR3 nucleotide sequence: TGTGCCAGCAGCTTAGTGCCAGAGGGCACTGAAGCTTTCTTT.

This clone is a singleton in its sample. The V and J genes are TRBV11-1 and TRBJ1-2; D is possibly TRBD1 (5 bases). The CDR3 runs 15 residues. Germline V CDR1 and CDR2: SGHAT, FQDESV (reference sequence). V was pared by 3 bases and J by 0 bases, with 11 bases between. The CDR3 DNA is TGTGCCAGCAGCTTCGACAGAAATACTAACTATGGCTACACCTTC. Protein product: CASSFDRNTNYGYTF.

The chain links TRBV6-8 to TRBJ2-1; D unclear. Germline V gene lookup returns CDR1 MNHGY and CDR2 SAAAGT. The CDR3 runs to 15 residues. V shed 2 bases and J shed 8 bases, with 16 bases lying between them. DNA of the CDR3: TGTGCCAGCAGTTACCCCGACCTCACCGTAGATGAGCAGTTCTTC. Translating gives CASSYPDLTVDEQFF.

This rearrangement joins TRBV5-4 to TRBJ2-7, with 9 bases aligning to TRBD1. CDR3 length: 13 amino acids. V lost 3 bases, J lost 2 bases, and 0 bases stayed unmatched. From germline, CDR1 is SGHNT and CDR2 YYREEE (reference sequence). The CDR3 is CASSWDRAYEQYF. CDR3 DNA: TGTGCCAGCAGCTGGGACAGGGCCTACGAGCAGTACTTC.

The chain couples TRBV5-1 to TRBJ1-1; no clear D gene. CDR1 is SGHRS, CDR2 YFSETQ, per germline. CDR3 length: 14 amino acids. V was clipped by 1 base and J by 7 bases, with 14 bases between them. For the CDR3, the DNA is TGCGCCAGCAGCTTGTCTCCCGGTAATAGTGAAGCTTTCTTT. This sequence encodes CASSLSPGNSEAFF. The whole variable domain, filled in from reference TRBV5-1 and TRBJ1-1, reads KAGVTQTPRYLIKTRGQQVTLSCSPISGHRSVSWYQQTPGQGLQFLFEYFSETQRNKGNFPGRFSGRQFSNSRSEMNVSTLELGDSALYLCASSLSPGNSEAFFGQGTRLTVV.

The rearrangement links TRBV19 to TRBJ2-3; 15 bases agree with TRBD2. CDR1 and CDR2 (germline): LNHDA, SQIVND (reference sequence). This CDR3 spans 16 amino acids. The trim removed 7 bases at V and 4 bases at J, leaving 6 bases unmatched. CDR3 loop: CASKGTSGRNPDTQYF. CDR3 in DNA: TGTGCCAGTAAAGGGACTAGCGGGAGGAATCCAGATACGCAGTATTTT. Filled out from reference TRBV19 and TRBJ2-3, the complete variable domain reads DGGITQSPKYLFRKEGQNVTLSCEQNLNHDAMYWYRQDPGQGLRLIYYSQIVNDFQKGDIAEGYSVSREKKESFPLTVTSAQKNPTAFYLCASKGTSGRNPDTQYFGPGTRLTVL.

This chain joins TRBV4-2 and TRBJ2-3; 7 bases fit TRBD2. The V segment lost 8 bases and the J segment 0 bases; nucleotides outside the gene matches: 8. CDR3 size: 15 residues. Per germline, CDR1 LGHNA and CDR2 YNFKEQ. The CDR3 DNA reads TGTGCCAGCCCCCCTCATAGCGGGAGCACAGATACGCAGTATTTT. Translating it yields CASPPHSGSTDTQYF.

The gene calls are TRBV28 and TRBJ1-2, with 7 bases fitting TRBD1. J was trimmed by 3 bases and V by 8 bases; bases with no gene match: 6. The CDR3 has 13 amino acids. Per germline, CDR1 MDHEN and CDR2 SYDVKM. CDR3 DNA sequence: TGTGCCAGCGCCCAGGACAGGTACTATGGCTACACCTTC. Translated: CASAQDRYYGYTF.

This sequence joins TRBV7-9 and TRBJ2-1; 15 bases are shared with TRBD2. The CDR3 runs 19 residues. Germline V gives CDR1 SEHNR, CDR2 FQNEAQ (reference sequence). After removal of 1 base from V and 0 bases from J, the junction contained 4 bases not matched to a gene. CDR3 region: CASSLGRGLAGGSYNEQFF. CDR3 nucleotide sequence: TGTGCCAGCAGCTTAGGCAGGGGACTAGCGGGAGGCTCCTACAATGAGCAGTTCTTC.

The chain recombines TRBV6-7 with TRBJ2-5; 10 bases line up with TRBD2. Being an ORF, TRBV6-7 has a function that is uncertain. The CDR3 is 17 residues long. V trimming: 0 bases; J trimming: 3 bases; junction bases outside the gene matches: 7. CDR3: CASSYSSGRGLKETQYF. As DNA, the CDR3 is TGTGCCAGCAGTTACTCGAGCGGGAGGGGGCTAAAAGAGACCCAGTACTTC.

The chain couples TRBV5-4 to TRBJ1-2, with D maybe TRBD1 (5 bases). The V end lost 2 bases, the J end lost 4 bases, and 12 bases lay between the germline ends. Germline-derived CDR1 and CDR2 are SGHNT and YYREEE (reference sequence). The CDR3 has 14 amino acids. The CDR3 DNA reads TGTGCCAGCAGCTTACGACGGGGCGGCTATGGCTACACCTTC. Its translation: CASSLRRGGYGYTF.

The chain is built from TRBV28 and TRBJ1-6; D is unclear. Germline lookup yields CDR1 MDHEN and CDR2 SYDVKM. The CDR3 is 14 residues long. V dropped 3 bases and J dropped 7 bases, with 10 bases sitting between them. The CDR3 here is CASSLAGINSPLHF. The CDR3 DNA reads TGTGCCAGCAGTTTGGCGGGGATCAATTCACCCCTCCACTTT. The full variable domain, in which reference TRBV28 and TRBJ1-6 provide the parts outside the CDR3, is DVKVTQSSRYLVKRTGEKVFLECVQDMDHENMFWYRQDPGLGLRLIYFSYDVKMKEKGDIPEGYSVSREKKERFSLILESASTNQTSMYLCASSLAGINSPLHFGNGTRLTVT.

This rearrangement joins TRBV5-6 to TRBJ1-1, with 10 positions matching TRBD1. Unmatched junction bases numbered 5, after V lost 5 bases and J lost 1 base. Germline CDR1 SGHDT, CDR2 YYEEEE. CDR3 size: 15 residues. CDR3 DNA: TGTGCCAGCAGTGCACGGGACAGGGGGAACACTGAAGCTTTCTTT. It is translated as CASSARDRGNTEAFF.

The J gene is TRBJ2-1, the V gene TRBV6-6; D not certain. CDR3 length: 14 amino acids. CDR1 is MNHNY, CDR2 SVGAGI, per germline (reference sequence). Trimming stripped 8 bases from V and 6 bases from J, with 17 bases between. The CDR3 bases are TGTGCCAGCTCACCGAACTTGGCGTCCAATGAGCAGTTCTTC. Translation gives CASSPNLASNEQFF.

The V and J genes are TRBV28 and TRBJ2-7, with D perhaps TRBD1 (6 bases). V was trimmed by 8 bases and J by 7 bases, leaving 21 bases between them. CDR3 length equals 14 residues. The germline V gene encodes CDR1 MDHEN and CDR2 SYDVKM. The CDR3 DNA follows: TGTGCCAGCCGCGAGGGGGAGAGGGGGAGTGAGCAGTACTTC. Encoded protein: CASREGERGSEQYF.

The CDR3 sequence is CASSQIWTATDTQYF. The CDR3 DNA follows: TGCGCCAGCAGCCAAATATGGACAGCCACAGATACGCAGTATTTT. The genes are TRBV4-3 and TRBJ2-3; D may be TRBD1 (6 bases). V dropped 2 bases and J dropped 2 bases, with 11 bases sitting between them. From germline, CDR1 is LGHNA and CDR2 YSLEER. CDR3 length: 15 residues.

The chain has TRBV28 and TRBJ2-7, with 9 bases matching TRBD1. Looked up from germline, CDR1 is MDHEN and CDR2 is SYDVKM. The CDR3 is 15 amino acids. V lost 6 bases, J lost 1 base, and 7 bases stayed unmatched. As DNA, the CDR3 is TGTGCCAGCAGCATAAACAGGGGGCATTCCTACGAGCAGTACTTC. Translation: CASSINRGHSYEQYF.

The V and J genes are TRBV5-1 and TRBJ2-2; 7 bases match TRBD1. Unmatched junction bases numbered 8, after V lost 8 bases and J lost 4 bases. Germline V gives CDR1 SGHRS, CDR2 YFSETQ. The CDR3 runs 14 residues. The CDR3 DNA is TGCGCCAGTCAACAGGGGTCGGGCACCGGGGAGCTGTTTTTT. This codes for CASQQGSGTGELFF.

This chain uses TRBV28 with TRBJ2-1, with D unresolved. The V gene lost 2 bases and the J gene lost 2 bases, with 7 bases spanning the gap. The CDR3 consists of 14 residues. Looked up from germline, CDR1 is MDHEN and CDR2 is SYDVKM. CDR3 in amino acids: CASSLTAPYNEQFF. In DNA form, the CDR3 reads TGTGCCAGCAGTTTAACTGCTCCCTACAATGAGCAGTTCTTC.

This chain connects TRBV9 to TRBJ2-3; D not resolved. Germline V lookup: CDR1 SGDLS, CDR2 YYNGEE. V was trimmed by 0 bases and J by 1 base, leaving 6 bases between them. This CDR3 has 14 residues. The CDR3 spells CASSVELGTDTQYF. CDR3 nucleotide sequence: TGTGCCAGCAGCGTAGAGTTAGGCACAGATACGCAGTATTTT.

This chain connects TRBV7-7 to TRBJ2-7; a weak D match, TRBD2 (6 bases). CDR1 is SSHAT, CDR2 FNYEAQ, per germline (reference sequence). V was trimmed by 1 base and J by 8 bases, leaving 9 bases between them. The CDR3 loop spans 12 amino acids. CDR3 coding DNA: TGTGCCAGCAGCTTAGATGGGACTCAGCAGTACTTC. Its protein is CASSLDGTQQYF.